The 12 T cell receptor beta chains in this list originate from one sample, sequenced in a study of cytomegalovirus exposure and HLA in healthy donors (dated by TCRdb to about 2017). Preparation of the library involved the immunoSEQ multiplex PCR assay. The source is immuneACCESS, and TCRdb retained only in-frame sequences with V and J called. Part of the clones is not carried over; for the studies checked, unresolved V genes explain less than half of this, and the remainder is unexplained. Within this sample are about 160,000 clones, with roughly 96% of them counted one time only. Roughly 1% of the sample comes from the top ten. The sample consisted of PBMCs. All receptors come from a woman aged 18-29 years in good health and CMV-seronegative.

The chain links TRBV27 to TRBJ2-1; TRBD2 aligns across 8 bases. V lost 2 bases to trimming and J lost 6 bases; unmatched junction nucleotides: 6. The germline gives CDR1 MNHEY, CDR2 SMNVEV (reference sequence). This CDR3 contains 15 residues. The CDR3 region has the DNA TGTGCCAGCAGTTTACAAGCGGGGGCCTTCAATGAGCAGTTCTTC. Its translation is CASSLQAGAFNEQFF.

This clone was observed a handful of times. This CDR3 is also generated by other DNA sequences in the sample. V and J are TRBV5-1 and TRBJ1-1; possibly TRBD1 for D (6 bases). There are 14 residues in the CDR3. With 0 bases removed from V and 1 base from J, the gap between germline ends came to 7 bases. Germline lookup yields CDR1 SGHRS and CDR2 YFSETQ. CDR3: CASSLGQANTEAFF. The CDR3 DNA reads TGCGCCAGCAGCTTGGGACAGGCGAACACTGAAGCTTTCTTT.

This chain links TRBV7-2 with TRBJ1-3, with D maybe TRBD1 (6 bases). The CDR3 spans 15 residues. The V gene lost 5 bases and the J gene lost 0 bases, with 11 bases spanning the gap. CDR1 SGHTA and CDR2 FQGNSA come from the germline V gene. CDR3 sequence (DNA): TGTGCCAGCAGCCTCGACAGGCCCTCTGGAAACACCATATATTTT. It specifies CASSLDRPSGNTIYF.

The CDR3 spells CASSQDWPGRTNEKLFF. CDR3 nucleotide sequence: TGCGCCAGCAGCCAAGATTGGCCAGGCCGCACTAATGAAAAACTGTTTTTT. This chain connects TRBV4-3 to TRBJ1-4; D not resolved. The germline V and J ends were trimmed by 0 bases and 2 bases, with 13 bases remaining between them. The CDR3 has 17 residues. Germline-derived CDR1 and CDR2 are LGHNA and YSLEER.

This clone has a single count. The chain joins TRBV4-1 to TRBJ2-2, with D perhaps matching TRBD2 (6 bases). The CDR3 is 15 amino acids. From germline, CDR1 is MGHRA and CDR2 YSYEKL. V lost 4 bases to trimming and J lost 4 bases, with 13 bases between them. The CDR3 nucleotides read TGCGCCAGCAGCCGATCGGTGGGAGGCACCGGGGAGCTGTTTTTT. Its translation is CASSRSVGGTGELFF.

J is TRBJ2-4 and V is TRBV13, with 7 positions matching TRBD1. V lost 5 bases and J lost 4; bases outside the gene matches: 11. This CDR3 is built from 16 residues. Germline-derived CDR1 and CDR2 are PRHDT and FYEKMQ (reference sequence). The CDR3 DNA reads TGTGCCAGCAGCCAACAGGGGATCCCAAATAAAAACATTCAGTACTTC. Its translation: CASSQQGIPNKNIQYF. Full variable domain (missing parts from reference TRBV13 and TRBJ2-4): AAGVIQSPRHLIKEKRETATLKCYPIPRHDTVYWYQQGPGQDPQFLISFYEKMQSDKGSIPDRFSAQQFSDYHSELNMSSLELGDSALYFCASSQQGIPNKNIQYFGAGTRLSVL.

J is TRBJ2-3 and V is TRBV25-1; 7 bases map to TRBD1. The junction had 19 bases not matched to a gene; V was cut back by 8 bases and J by 5 bases. The CDR3 runs to 17 residues. Germline values: CDR1 MGHDK, CDR2 SYGVNS. The CDR3 sequence: CASQDGTVSLTVDTQYF. The DNA of the CDR3 is TGTGCCAGCCAGGACGGGACAGTTTCCCTCACAGTAGATACGCAGTATTTT.

The chain joins TRBV4-2 to TRBJ1-3; D is undetermined. The CDR3 has 15 amino acids. V was cut by 1 base and J by 6 bases, with 13 bases left in between. Germline V gene data show CDR1 as LGHNA and CDR2 as YNFKEQ. The CDR3: CASSQGAEAENTIYF. DNA for the CDR3: TGTGCCAGCAGCCAAGGTGCGGAGGCGGAAAACACCATATATTTT.

This chain joins TRBV11-2 and TRBJ2-1, with 8 positions matching TRBD2. The CDR3 runs to 18 residues. Germline-derived CDR1 and CDR2 are SGHAT and FQNNGV. Trimming removed 1 base from V and 2 bases from J; junction bases left unmatched: 10. The CDR3 region has the DNA TGTGCCAGCAGCTTAGTTCACGGCGGGGGGACCCCCTACAATGAGCAGTTCTTC. Residues: CASSLVHGGGTPYNEQFF.

The chain joins TRBV6-6 to TRBJ1-3; unclear D gene. The CDR3 totals 15 residues. Germline assignment: CDR1 MNHNY and CDR2 SVGAGI (reference sequence). V lost 3 bases, J lost 3 bases, and 12 bases lay in between. CDR3 region: CASSYSSRIGNTIYF. DNA for the CDR3: TGTGCCAGCAGTTATAGTTCCAGGATTGGAAACACCATATATTTT.

The rearrangement links TRBV27 to TRBJ1-5, with D uncertain. V shed 2 bases and J shed 8 bases, with 10 bases lying between them. This CDR3 region has 13 residues. Germline CDR1 and CDR2: MNHEY and SMNVEV (reference sequence). The DNA for the CDR3 is TGTGCCAGCAGTTTAATCCCAGGTGAGCCCCAGCATTTT. This sequence encodes CASSLIPGEPQHF.

Concerning this clone: Other DNA variants within this sample encode the same CDR3. The J gene is TRBJ2-7, the V gene TRBV11-2, with 8 bases fitting TRBD1. Per the germline V gene, CDR1 is SGHAT and CDR2 is FQNNGV. This CDR3 is 14 amino acids long. V was pared by 5 bases and J by 3 bases, with 6 bases of the junction left unmatched. CDR3 DNA: TGTGCCAGCAGCCTAGGACAGGGAAACTACGAGCAGTACTTC. It translates to CASSLGQGNYEQYF.